A single T cell receptor (beta chain) is shown here with its context. Its matching antigen is unknown. This entry belongs to a study of a mutant IDH1 vaccine in newly diagnosed glioma. Produced via immunoSEQ multiplex PCR; TCRdb's table is partial and in-frame only. The sample has just over 60,000 clones; over 80% are singletons. Germline values: CDR1 SGHAT, CDR2 FQNNGV. This CDR3 is 11 amino acids long. V lost 5 bases to trimming and J lost 0 bases, with 2 bases between them. Time point noted: week 47, end of study. What each vaccine dose contained was 300 ug of mutant IDH1 20-mer peptide, accompanied by topical imiquimod.

This clonotype originated in a man aged 25-45 years with glioma. The starting material was PBMCs, obtained from a glioma patient whose treatment included an IDH1 peptide vaccine. The genes are TRBV11-2 and TRBJ2-7, with no clear D. The chain's CDR3 is CASSRSYEQYF. The DNA for the CDR3 is TGTGCCAGCAGCCGCTCCTACGAGCAGTACTTC.